The next 18 T cell receptor beta chains were all read from a single sample in a study of radiation and T cells in renal cell carcinoma. Time point noted: blood 2 weeks post-SBRT. Treatment denoted: 15 Gy SBRT to primary tumor, nephrectomy 4 weeks later. Here immunoSEQ multiplex PCR was the method, and the copy in TCRdb shows in-frame clones only, minus some. Of 70,000 or so clones listed, around 76% are singletons. The starting material was blood, obtained from a patient whose treatment included radiotherapy and nephrectomy. The receptors stem from a man aged 55 to 70 with renal cell carcinoma.

This clone showed up just once. This chain links TRBV7-2 with TRBJ1-5; no clear D. Trimming left V 2 bases short and J 0 bases short, with 11 bases between. Germline V gives CDR1 SGHTA, CDR2 FQGNSA. This CDR3 has 16 amino acids. The CDR3 region has the DNA TGTGCCAGCAGCTTAATGATCGGTAATAGCAATCAGCCCCAGCATTTT. It specifies CASSLMIGNSNQPQHF.

The chain links TRBV27 to TRBJ1-2; D is possibly TRBD1 (5 bases). Per germline, CDR1 MNHEY and CDR2 SMNVEV (reference sequence). This CDR3 has 14 amino acids. Trimming pared 6 bases from V and 4 bases from J, leaving 15 bases between. In nucleotides, the CDR3 is TGTGCCAGCAGCCCTCCCGGGACGGCCTATGGCTACACCTTC. This translates into CASSPPGTAYGYTF.

The chain employs TRBV11-2 and TRBJ2-7; 9 bases are shared with TRBD2. CDR3 length: 14 amino acids. Germline V lookup: CDR1 SGHAT, CDR2 FQNNGV. The trim removed 3 bases at V and 7 bases at J, leaving 7 bases unmatched. Here the CDR3 reads CASSFASGKFEQYF. CDR3 nucleotide sequence: TGTGCCAGCAGCTTCGCTAGCGGGAAGTTTGAGCAGTACTTC.

This clone was seen more than once but under ten times. The chain employs TRBV6-1 and TRBJ2-7; a weak D match, TRBD2 (5 bases). The germline V gene has CDR1 MNHNS and CDR2 SASEGT. Trimming stripped 10 bases from V and 6 bases from J, with 10 bases between. The CDR3 has 10 amino acids. The CDR3 reads CATLALEQYF. DNA for the CDR3: TGTGCCACCCTAGCTCTCGAGCAGTACTTC.

DNA for the CDR3: TGTGCCAGTAGTGGAGGACTAGCGGGGTCCTACGAGCAGTACTTC. It encodes CASSGGLAGSYEQYF. The V and J genes are TRBV19 and TRBJ2-7; 12 bases match TRBD2. In germline, CDR1 is LNHDA, CDR2 SQIVND (reference sequence). With V trimmed by 5 bases and J by 1 base, 3 bases remained unmatched. The CDR3 covers 15 residues.

This chain connects TRBV25-1 to TRBJ2-1; the D gene is possibly TRBD1 (6 bases). V was clipped by 8 bases and J by 2 bases, with 13 bases between them. CDR3 size: 14 residues. The germline V gene encodes CDR1 MGHDK and CDR2 SYGVNS. The CDR3 nucleotides read TGTGCCAGCGTCGGGACACTCGCCTACAATGAGCAGTTCTTC. It encodes CASVGTLAYNEQFF.

The chain has TRBV6-5 and TRBJ2-7; D might be TRBD2 (6 bases). The ends were cut back, 5 bases at V and 6 bases at J, with 14 bases in the middle. The CDR3 runs to 13 residues. In germline, CDR1 is MNHEY, CDR2 SVGAGI. CDR3 nucleotides: TGTGCCAGCAGTGGGCCCGGACTAAGCGAGCAGTACTTC. Its protein is CASSGPGLSEQYF.

The rearrangement uses TRBV27 and TRBJ2-1; D is undetermined. Trimming removed 2 bases at V and 6 bases at J, with 8 bases between. Germline lookup yields CDR1 MNHEY and CDR2 SMNVEV (reference sequence). The CDR3 length is 13 residues. The CDR3 DNA reads TGTGCCAGCAGTTTAGGGCGCTTCAATGAGCAGTTCTTC. This translates into CASSLGRFNEQFF.

The V call is TRBV19, the J call TRBJ2-1; maybe TRBD2 (6 bases). The V end was cut by 5 bases, the J end by 3 bases, with 14 bases between. CDR1 is LNHDA and CDR2 is SQIVND in the germline V gene (reference sequence). The CDR3 consists of 15 residues. CDR3 sequence reads: CASSSDYWNYNEQFF. The CDR3 bases are TGTGCCAGTAGTTCGGACTATTGGAACTACAATGAGCAGTTCTTC.

The count of this clone is one. The rearrangement uses TRBV7-2 and TRBJ2-1, with TRBD1 matching 7 bases. Germline V gene data show CDR1 as SGHTA and CDR2 as FQGNSA. Unmatched junction bases numbered 6, after V lost 3 bases and J lost 7 bases. The CDR3 consists of 14 residues. The CDR3 DNA follows: TGTGCCAGCAGCTTCAGACAGGGAAAGAATGAGCAGTTCTTC. Amino acid sequence: CASSFRQGKNEQFF.

The CDR3 DNA reads TGCGCCAGCAGCTTGTCAGGCAACTATAATTCACCCCTCCACTTT. Translated, it gives CASSLSGNYNSPLHF. The rearrangement joins TRBV5-1 to TRBJ1-6; D gene ambiguous. CDR1 SGHRS and CDR2 YFSETQ come from the germline V gene. The CDR3 is 15 amino acids. Deletions cut 1 base from V and 3 bases from J, with 8 bases between.

V is TRBV11-3 and J is TRBJ2-2; possible D gene TRBD1, 6 bases. Trimming removed 4 bases at V and 6 bases at J, with 12 bases between. The germline CDR1 and CDR2 sequences are SGHNT and YENEEA. The CDR3 totals 14 residues. CDR3 in amino acids: CASSSGAGAGELFF. The CDR3 DNA reads as TGTGCCAGCAGCTCAGGGGCGGGTGCCGGGGAGCTGTTTTTT.

The gene calls are TRBV27 and TRBJ1-2; TRBD1 matches 8 bases. Germline CDR1 is MNHEY and CDR2 is SMNVEV (reference sequence). The CDR3 is 15 amino acids. J lost 6 bases, V lost 9 bases, and 15 bases had no gene match. The DNA of the CDR3 is TGTGCCAGGCCCCGGACAGGGCAACGGACCAATGGCTACACCTTC. It yields the protein CARPRTGQRTNGYTF.

The chain couples TRBV28 to TRBJ2-7, with 7 bases fitting TRBD2. The germline gives CDR1 MDHEN, CDR2 SYDVKM. The CDR3 runs 16 residues. V shed 5 bases, J shed 2 bases, and the junction held 12 bases outside the gene matches. The CDR3 region has the DNA TGTGCCAGCAGTGCGGGGGTGGCTAGCGGCACCTACGAGCAGTACTTC. Protein product: CASSAGVASGTYEQYF.

The rearrangement joins TRBV5-6 to TRBJ2-1, with unresolved D. The CDR3 has 16 amino acids. Trimming cost V 3 bases and J 4 bases, with 17 bases left between them. Germline CDR1 SGHDT, CDR2 YYEEEE. The CDR3 bases are TGTGCCAGCAGCTCCCGTTACTTATCCGGATACAATGAGCAGTTCTTC. It codes for CASSSRYLSGYNEQFF.

The chain is built from TRBV29-1 and TRBJ2-1, with 8 bases matching TRBD2. The germline gives CDR1 SQVTM, CDR2 ANQGSEA. The CDR3 has 13 residues. With V trimmed by 8 bases and J by 0 bases, 3 bases remained unmatched. This CDR3 reads CSISGSSYNEQFF. The DNA for the CDR3 is TGCAGCATAAGCGGGAGCTCCTACAATGAGCAGTTCTTC.

The chain links TRBV5-5 to TRBJ2-1; TRBD2 aligns across 9 bases. Germline trimming cut 0 bases from V and 3 bases from J; bases unmatched to any gene: 1. CDR1 and CDR2 from the germline V gene are SGHKS and YYEKEE (reference sequence). The CDR3 extends over 15 amino acids. As DNA, the CDR3 is TGTGCCAGCAGCTTGGTTAGCGGGAGCTACAATGAGCAGTTCTTC. The encoded protein is CASSLVSGSYNEQFF.

This clone was recorded a few times. The V call is TRBV10-1, the J call TRBJ1-2; tentative D call: TRBD1 (6 bases). The CDR3 has 13 residues. Germline lookup yields CDR1 WNHNN and CDR2 SYGVQD (reference sequence). The V and J ends lost 2 bases and 2 bases respectively, with 6 bases between them. In DNA, the CDR3 is TGCGCCAGCAGTGAGCAGGGGAACTATGGCTACACCTTC. This sequence encodes CASSEQGNYGYTF.